A selection of T cell receptor beta chains follows, all from one sample in a study of T-cell reconstitution after alpha-beta-depleted transplantation in children. MiXCR, applied by TCRdb to the PCR reads, yields one record per CDR3 protein. The table lists about 58,000 distinct CDR3 sequences, 44% of them singletons. This material consisted of PBMCs, mostly from graft donor cells, taken 360 days after TCRalphabeta/CD19-depleted stem cell transplant. Every receptor here comes from a male patient aged 10 to 17 who had a stem cell transplant for acute lymphoblastic leukemia, so the T cells may come from the graft donor. Each CDR3 is given with its conserved first and last residue. A clone size is listed for some rows: how often the clone was seen (once, few, many), or a class if it is expanded.

CDR3aa	v_gene	abundance
CASSILSNEQFF	TRBV12-3/TRBV12-4	few
CASSGNGETQYF	TRBV28	.
CASSRTGALNTEAFF	TRBV27	.
CSVRVGETQYF	TRBV29-1	.
CACSQLGGRNFDNEQFF	TRBV3-1	once
CASSRRGAYEQYF	TRBV18	few
CATSDFLSHGYTF	TRBV24-1	.
CASTPDGGLNTEAFF	TRBV12-3/TRBV12-4	few
CASRHTGEVPGELFF	TRBV5-1	few
CSASGFYNEQFF	TRBV20-1	many
CATSRTSGFPNTQYF	TRBV15	few
CASSLGTGEDNSPLHF	TRBV5-1	.
CASNGQYQETQYF	TRBV12-3/TRBV12-4	.
CASSYSPDRGTQYF	TRBV6-5	few
CASSPGLAGANNEQFF	TRBV5-1	.
CASSPGTDSYNEQFF	TRBV12-3/TRBV12-4	.
CASSSYPTIGGQGAFF	TRBV7-3	few
CASSLTRDSSYEQYF	TRBV5-1	few
CASGRQGWDEKLFF	TRBV12-3/TRBV12-4	.
CASSLGGQPYEQYF	TRBV28	.
CASSQLSVLAGDYTQYF	TRBV4-1	.
CSALTGSDNQPQHF	TRBV29-1	.
CASSPRGGELFF	TRBV11-3	.
CASSVGTGVRFLYF	TRBV7-8	few
CASSQRGIGEKLFF	TRBV5-4	.
CASSLGTGFQETQYF	TRBV5-1	.
CASSPGTSSNEQFF	TRBV9	many
CSAERPGLDEQFF	TRBV20-1	few
CASSLSWGSATNEKLFF	TRBV28	once
CASSAAGWETQYF	TRBV2	.
CASRLDRDNGYTF	TRBV28	few
CASSRKGGSITDTQYF	TRBV7-9	.
CASTPPWGLEQFF	TRBV9	.
CASSSQGQGVYEQYF	TRBV21-1	once
CASSLGDYPYEQYF	TRBV5-1	once